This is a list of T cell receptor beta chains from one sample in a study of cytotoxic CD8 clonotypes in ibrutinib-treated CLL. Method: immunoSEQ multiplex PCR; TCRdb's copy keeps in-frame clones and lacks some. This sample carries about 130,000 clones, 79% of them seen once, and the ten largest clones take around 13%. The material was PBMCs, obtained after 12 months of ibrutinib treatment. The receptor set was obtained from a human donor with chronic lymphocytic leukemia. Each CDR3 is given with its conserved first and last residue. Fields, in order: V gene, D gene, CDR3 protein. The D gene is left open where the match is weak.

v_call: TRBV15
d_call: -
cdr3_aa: CATSREETQYF

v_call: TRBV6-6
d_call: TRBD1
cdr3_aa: CASRNTGGNSYEQYF

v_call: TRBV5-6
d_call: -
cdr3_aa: CASSLDLGSGELFF

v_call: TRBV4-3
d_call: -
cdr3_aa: CASSLKRDSGEQFF

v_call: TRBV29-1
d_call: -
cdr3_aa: CSVDRRGGYTF

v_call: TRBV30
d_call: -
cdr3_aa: CAWNKGNSGNTIYF

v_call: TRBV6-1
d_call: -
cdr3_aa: CASTRELSGNTIYF

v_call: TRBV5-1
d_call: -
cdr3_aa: CASRRTLYEQYF

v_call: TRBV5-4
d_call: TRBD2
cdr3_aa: CASSLVAGEYNEQFF

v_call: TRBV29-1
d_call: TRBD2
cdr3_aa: CSVSRLRTSGRYIQYF

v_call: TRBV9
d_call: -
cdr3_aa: CASSLGLYNEQFF

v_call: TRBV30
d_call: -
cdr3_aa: CAWSVPSEQYF

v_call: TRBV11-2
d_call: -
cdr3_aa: CASSLIVGANVLTF

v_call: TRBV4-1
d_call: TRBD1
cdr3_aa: CASSQTGYDTKNIQYF

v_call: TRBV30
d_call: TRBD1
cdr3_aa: CAWRQDRGFGYTF

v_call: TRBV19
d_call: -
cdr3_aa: CASSILGTETQYF

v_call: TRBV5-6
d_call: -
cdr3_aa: CASTMGYWNTGELFF

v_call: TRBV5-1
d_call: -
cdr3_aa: CASRPGSETQYF

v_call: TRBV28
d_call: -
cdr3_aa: CASSFRGPYQSKLFF

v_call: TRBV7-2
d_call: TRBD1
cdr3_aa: CASSATGTASTEAFF

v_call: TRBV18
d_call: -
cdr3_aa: CASSPRGSNQPQHF

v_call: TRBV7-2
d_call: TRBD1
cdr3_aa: CASSRIAGTGIAVVYEQYF

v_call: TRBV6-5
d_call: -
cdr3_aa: CASSYGSGTDTQYF

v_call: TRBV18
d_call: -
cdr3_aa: CASSPPGSWIKYEQYF

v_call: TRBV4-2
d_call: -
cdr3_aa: CASSQFLGGGDTQYF

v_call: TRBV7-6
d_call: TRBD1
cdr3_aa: CASSSTGGEGYTF

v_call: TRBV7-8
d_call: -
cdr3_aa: CASSLSSNQPQHF